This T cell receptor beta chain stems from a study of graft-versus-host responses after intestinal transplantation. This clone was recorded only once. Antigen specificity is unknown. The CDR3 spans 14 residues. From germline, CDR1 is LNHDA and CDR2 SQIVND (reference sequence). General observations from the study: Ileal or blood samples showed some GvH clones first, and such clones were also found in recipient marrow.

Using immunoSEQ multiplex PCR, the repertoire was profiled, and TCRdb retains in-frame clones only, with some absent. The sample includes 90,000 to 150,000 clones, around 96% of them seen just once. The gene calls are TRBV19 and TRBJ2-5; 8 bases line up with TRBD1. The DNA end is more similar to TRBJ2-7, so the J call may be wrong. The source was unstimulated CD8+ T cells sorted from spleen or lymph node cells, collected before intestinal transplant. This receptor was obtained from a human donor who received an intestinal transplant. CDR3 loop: CASSSGTGNYEQYF. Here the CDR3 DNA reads TGTGCCAGTAGTTCCGGGACAGGTAACTACGAGCAGTACTTC.